The rows below give T cell receptor beta chains drawn from one sample of a study of blood T cell repertoires in COVID-19. Sequencing was performed with immunoSEQ multiplex PCR; in TCRdb, only in-frame clones are kept and a portion is missing. The top ten hold approximately 6.6% of the sample, which has roughly 66,000 clones, roughly 82% seen once. Sequenced input: peripheral blood. The receptors originated from a man between 60 and 75 years old with acute or convalescent COVID-19. Both conserved end residues are part of each CDR3. The order of the fields is V gene, CDR3 length, D gene, clone size, J gene, CDR3 DNA, CDR3 protein. D genes are given only for firm matches. Clone size is stated in some rows and not others, as once, few, many or a class when expanded.

V gene: TRBV29-1
CDR3 length: 14
D gene: NA
clone size: NA
J gene: TRBJ2-1
CDR3 DNA: TGCAGCGTTGAAGAGGGGGCGGGTGACGATGAGCAGTTCTTC
CDR3 protein: CSVEEGAGDDEQFF

V gene: TRBV30
CDR3 length: 15
D gene: TRBD1
clone size: NA
J gene: TRBJ1-4
CDR3 DNA: TGTGCCTGGAGTGCTGGACAGGCAACTAATGAAAAACTGTTTTTT
CDR3 protein: CAWSAGQATNEKLFF

V gene: TRBV5-6
CDR3 length: 13
D gene: TRBD1
clone size: NA
J gene: TRBJ2-7
CDR3 DNA: TGTGCCAGCAGCTTGGGGACAGGGACGCTTCAGTACTTC
CDR3 protein: CASSLGTGTLQYF

V gene: TRBV19
CDR3 length: 13
D gene: TRBD1
clone size: NA
J gene: TRBJ1-5
CDR3 DNA: TGTGCCAGTAGTCCGGGACAGCTCATGCCCCAGCATTTT
CDR3 protein: CASSPGQLMPQHF

V gene: TRBV3-1/TRBV3-2
CDR3 length: 14
D gene: NA
clone size: NA
J gene: TRBJ1-4
CDR3 DNA: TGTGCCAGCAAATTGGGGCAGGCTAATGAAAAACTGTTTTTT
CDR3 protein: CASKLGQANEKLFF

V gene: TRBV10-3
CDR3 length: 13
D gene: TRBD1
clone size: NA
J gene: TRBJ1-2
CDR3 DNA: TGTGCCATCGGGGGACAGGGGGACTATGGCTACACCTTC
CDR3 protein: CAIGGQGDYGYTF

V gene: TRBV10-1
CDR3 length: 18
D gene: TRBD2
clone size: once
J gene: TRBJ2-1
CDR3 DNA: TGCGCCAGCAGTGACCCGGGACTAGCGGGGGGGCTGGGGAATGAGCAGTTCTTC
CDR3 protein: CASSDPGLAGGLGNEQFF

V gene: TRBV5-1
CDR3 length: 16
D gene: NA
clone size: NA
J gene: TRBJ1-3
CDR3 DNA: TGCGCCAGCAGCTTGAATGTCGGGGGCTCTGGAAACACCATATATTTT
CDR3 protein: CASSLNVGGSGNTIYF

V gene: TRBV10-3
CDR3 length: 14
D gene: TRBD1
clone size: NA
J gene: TRBJ1-2
CDR3 DNA: TGTGCCATCAGTGGCGGGACAGGGCCTTATGGCTACACCTTC
CDR3 protein: CAISGGTGPYGYTF

V gene: TRBV7-2
CDR3 length: 14
D gene: NA
clone size: NA
J gene: TRBJ1-3
CDR3 DNA: TGTGCCAGCAGCCAAGCCGACTCTGGAAACACCATATATTTT
CDR3 protein: CASSQADSGNTIYF

V gene: TRBV7-2
CDR3 length: 15
D gene: NA
clone size: NA
J gene: TRBJ2-1
CDR3 DNA: TGTGCCAGCAGCTTAAACCCCTACCCCGGTAATGAGCAGTTCTTC
CDR3 protein: CASSLNPYPGNEQFF

V gene: TRBV5-5
CDR3 length: 14
D gene: NA
clone size: NA
J gene: TRBJ1-2
CDR3 DNA: TGTGCCAGCAGCCAGGGAAATCTCGGTCATGGCTACACCTTC
CDR3 protein: CASSQGNLGHGYTF

V gene: TRBV5-1
CDR3 length: 14
D gene: TRBD1
clone size: NA
J gene: TRBJ1-1
CDR3 DNA: TGCGCCAGCAGCTTCGGGACAGCGAACACTGAAGCTTTCTTT
CDR3 protein: CASSFGTANTEAFF

V gene: TRBV7-2
CDR3 length: 14
D gene: TRBD1
clone size: few
J gene: TRBJ1-3
CDR3 DNA: TGTGCCAGCAGACGACAGGGGTTTGGAAACACCATATATTTT
CDR3 protein: CASRRQGFGNTIYF

V gene: TRBV2
CDR3 length: 15
D gene: NA
clone size: NA
J gene: TRBJ1-4
CDR3 DNA: TGTGCCAGCAAGGCGTCGGCAAAACGGGGTGAAAAACTGTTTTTT
CDR3 protein: CASKASAKRGEKLFF

V gene: TRBV4-1
CDR3 length: 15
D gene: NA
clone size: NA
J gene: TRBJ1-5
CDR3 DNA: TGCGCCAGCAGCCAAGAAACAGGAAGAAATCAGCCCCAGCATTTT
CDR3 protein: CASSQETGRNQPQHF

V gene: TRBV20-1
CDR3 length: 16
D gene: TRBD2
clone size: NA
J gene: TRBJ2-7
CDR3 DNA: TGCAGTGCTAGTCATACCGGGACTAGCGGATCGTACGAGCAGTACTTC
CDR3 protein: CSASHTGTSGSYEQYF

V gene: TRBV25-1
CDR3 length: 15
D gene: TRBD1
clone size: NA
J gene: TRBJ1-6
CDR3 DNA: TGTGCCAGCAGTGGGGACAGTTCCTATAATTCACCCCTCCACTTT
CDR3 protein: CASSGDSSYNSPLHF

V gene: TRBV19
CDR3 length: 15
D gene: TRBD1
clone size: NA
J gene: TRBJ1-6
CDR3 DNA: TGTGCCAGTAGCTCTAGACAGGGAGCCAATTCACCCCTCCACTTT
CDR3 protein: CASSSRQGANSPLHF

V gene: TRBV6-5
CDR3 length: 14
D gene: NA
clone size: NA
J gene: TRBJ2-5
CDR3 DNA: TGTGCCAGCCTTCCCCCAGGTAGCGGTGAGACCCAGTACTTC
CDR3 protein: CASLPPGSGETQYF

V gene: TRBV10-3
CDR3 length: 14
D gene: TRBD1
clone size: once
J gene: TRBJ2-7
CDR3 DNA: TGTGCCATCAGAGGAGGGGGACAGGGGGCCGAGCAGTACTTC
CDR3 protein: CAIRGGGQGAEQYF

V gene: TRBV7-2
CDR3 length: 12
D gene: NA
clone size: NA
J gene: TRBJ2-3
CDR3 DNA: TGTGCCAGCAGCCAAGAGCCCGGTACGCAGTATTTT
CDR3 protein: CASSQEPGTQYF

V gene: TRBV7-9
CDR3 length: 13
D gene: NA
clone size: few
J gene: TRBJ1-2
CDR3 DNA: TGTGCCAGCAGCTTAGAACAGAGCTATGGCTACACCTTC
CDR3 protein: CASSLEQSYGYTF

V gene: TRBV5-4
CDR3 length: 16
D gene: TRBD2
clone size: NA
J gene: TRBJ2-7
CDR3 DNA: TGTGCCAGCAGCTTCACTAGCGGAACCGTTTCCTACGAGCAGTACTTC
CDR3 protein: CASSFTSGTVSYEQYF

V gene: TRBV27
CDR3 length: 17
D gene: TRBD2
clone size: NA
J gene: TRBJ2-2
CDR3 DNA: TGTGCCAGCAGTTTATATAGCGGGGAACCGAACACCGGGGAGCTGTTTTTT
CDR3 protein: CASSLYSGEPNTGELFF

V gene: TRBV7-2
CDR3 length: 15
D gene: NA
clone size: NA
J gene: TRBJ2-1
CDR3 DNA: TGTGCCAGCAGCTTAGACCGCGGGGGCCACAATGAGCAGTTCTTC
CDR3 protein: CASSLDRGGHNEQFF

V gene: TRBV16
CDR3 length: 14
D gene: TRBD1
clone size: NA
J gene: TRBJ1-1
CDR3 DNA: TGTGCCAGCAGCCGAGGACAGGGGAACACTGAAGCTTTCTTT
CDR3 protein: CASSRGQGNTEAFF

V gene: TRBV18
CDR3 length: 16
D gene: NA
clone size: NA
J gene: TRBJ1-3
CDR3 DNA: TGTGCCAGCTCACCAGAAGGAGGGGTCTTTGGAAACACCATATATTTT
CDR3 protein: CASSPEGGVFGNTIYF

V gene: TRBV6-5
CDR3 length: 16
D gene: NA
clone size: once
J gene: TRBJ1-6
CDR3 DNA: TGTGCCAGCAGTTACACAGGGAGCTCCTATAATTCACCCCTCCACTTT
CDR3 protein: CASSYTGSSYNSPLHF

V gene: TRBV6-5
CDR3 length: 13
D gene: NA
clone size: NA
J gene: TRBJ1-2
CDR3 DNA: TGTGCCAGCAGTTTACACCCGGGGTATGGCTACACCTTC
CDR3 protein: CASSLHPGYGYTF

V gene: TRBV14
CDR3 length: 13
D gene: NA
clone size: NA
J gene: TRBJ2-1
CDR3 DNA: TGTGCCAGCAGCCAAGATCTACTCTCTGAGCAGTTCTTC
CDR3 protein: CASSQDLLSEQFF

V gene: TRBV24-1
CDR3 length: 13
D gene: NA
clone size: NA
J gene: TRBJ2-5
CDR3 DNA: TGTGCCACCAGTGCTGCTGGACTAGAGACCCAGTACTTC
CDR3 protein: CATSAAGLETQYF

V gene: TRBV4-3
CDR3 length: 16
D gene: TRBD1
clone size: NA
J gene: TRBJ1-2
CDR3 DNA: TGCGCCAGCAGCCGGTCAGACAGGGGGTCCAACTATGGCTACACCTTC
CDR3 protein: CASSRSDRGSNYGYTF

V gene: TRBV7-2
CDR3 length: 15
D gene: TRBD1
clone size: NA
J gene: TRBJ2-7
CDR3 DNA: TGTGCCAGCAGCATCAGCCCGGGACAGGGCAACGAGCAGTACTTC
CDR3 protein: CASSISPGQGNEQYF

V gene: TRBV7-9
CDR3 length: 13
D gene: NA
clone size: few
J gene: TRBJ1-2
CDR3 DNA: TGTGCCAGCAGCTTAGACCGGGTTGGTGGCTACACCTTC
CDR3 protein: CASSLDRVGGYTF

V gene: TRBV11-2
CDR3 length: 16
D gene: NA
clone size: NA
J gene: TRBJ1-3
CDR3 DNA: TGTGCCAGCAGCTTAGGAGGGTGGGACTCTGGAAACACCATATATTTT
CDR3 protein: CASSLGGWDSGNTIYF

V gene: TRBV5-6
CDR3 length: 16
D gene: TRBD1
clone size: NA
J gene: TRBJ1-5
CDR3 DNA: TGTGCCAGCAGCCAAGGGACAGGGATAAGCAATCAGCCCCAGCATTTT
CDR3 protein: CASSQGTGISNQPQHF

V gene: TRBV5-1
CDR3 length: 17
D gene: TRBD1
clone size: many
J gene: TRBJ1-2
CDR3 DNA: TGCGCCAGCAGCGGCGGGACAGGGCCGAGGTCGGGGGTTGGCTACACCTTC
CDR3 protein: CASSGGTGPRSGVGYTF

V gene: TRBV14
CDR3 length: 14
D gene: NA
clone size: NA
J gene: TRBJ1-2
CDR3 DNA: TGTGCCAGCAGCCAAGTAGACGGGTTCGATGGCTACACCTTC
CDR3 protein: CASSQVDGFDGYTF

V gene: TRBV27
CDR3 length: 16
D gene: NA
clone size: NA
J gene: TRBJ1-1
CDR3 DNA: TGTGCCAGCAGTCCCCAGGGTCCTACTGAGGTCACTGAAGCTTTCTTT
CDR3 protein: CASSPQGPTEVTEAFF

V gene: TRBV27
CDR3 length: 15
D gene: NA
clone size: NA
J gene: TRBJ2-7
CDR3 DNA: TGTGCCAGCAGGGGCCTCTCGGTTGGTCGATACGAGCAGTACTTC
CDR3 protein: CASRGLSVGRYEQYF

V gene: TRBV7-6
CDR3 length: 15
D gene: NA
clone size: once
J gene: TRBJ1-5
CDR3 DNA: TGTGCCAGCAGCTTAGGAACAGGGAGCAATCAGCCCCAGCATTTT
CDR3 protein: CASSLGTGSNQPQHF

V gene: TRBV10-3
CDR3 length: 14
D gene: TRBD1
clone size: once
J gene: TRBJ2-1
CDR3 DNA: TGTGCCTCCGCGGGACAGGGGGCCTACAATGAGCAGTTCTTC
CDR3 protein: CASAGQGAYNEQFF

V gene: TRBV7-6
CDR3 length: 17
D gene: TRBD1
clone size: NA
J gene: TRBJ1-3
CDR3 DNA: TGTGCCAGCAGCCCCCTTGGAGGCAGGGGGTTTGGAAACACCATATATTTT
CDR3 protein: CASSPLGGRGFGNTIYF

V gene: TRBV6-5
CDR3 length: 15
D gene: NA
clone size: NA
J gene: TRBJ2-5
CDR3 DNA: TGTGCCAGCAGTAGATATCGACAGGCGCAAGAGACCCAGTACTTC
CDR3 protein: CASSRYRQAQETQYF

V gene: TRBV10-3
CDR3 length: 12
D gene: NA
clone size: few
J gene: TRBJ2-3
CDR3 DNA: TGTGCCATCAGTGAACAAGTAGATACGCAGTATTTT
CDR3 protein: CAISEQVDTQYF

V gene: TRBV4-3
CDR3 length: 17
D gene: TRBD1
clone size: NA
J gene: TRBJ1-1
CDR3 DNA: TGCGCCAGCAGCCAAGAATGGCTCGGGGACAGGGACACTGAAGCTTTCTTT
CDR3 protein: CASSQEWLGDRDTEAFF